Here is one TCR beta chain with its context. These data belong to a study of blood T cell repertoires in COVID-19. Study information: In each case, the material was cDNA or gDNA derived from T cells, B-cell-depleted T cells, or PBMCs.

Per the original data handling: The assay estimated nucleated cells by amplifying reference gene primers. Data came from immunoSEQ multiplex PCR; TCRdb stores just in-frame clones and leaves some out. The V and J calls and clone size come from that table; D and trimming were worked out from the DNA. There are 210,000 or so clones in the sample; 88% occur only once, and around 1.5% lies in the top ten. What was sequenced was peripheral blood. The receptor was derived from a man aged 18-30 years with active or convalescent COVID-19.

The CDR3: CASSTQAGGSTDTQYF. CDR3 bases: TGTGCCAGTAGTACCCAAGCGGGAGGGTCCACAGATACGCAGTATTTT. The rearrangement joins TRBV19 to TRBJ2-3; TRBD2 agrees at 10 bases. The V gene's germline CDR1 is LNHDA and CDR2 SQIVND (reference sequence). V lost 4 bases, J lost 2 bases, and 6 bases stayed unmatched. This CDR3 has 16 amino acids.